This entry concerns a single T cell receptor beta chain. The V and J ends lost 0 bases and 5 bases, in that order; junction bases with no gene match: 7. Germline V gene sequence: CDR1 SGHRS, CDR2 YFSETQ. The CDR3 sequence is 16 residues long. This specimen comes from a study of T cells after yellow fever vaccination. Generation of TCR cDNA used 5'RACE template switching (which added a universal primer site and UMIs). MiXCR, run by TCRdb on the 5' RACE reads, gives a single entry per CDR3 protein. The table shows around 300,000 distinct CDR3 sequences, with roughly 3.9% occurring only once. This clonotype was sampled from a man aged 18 to 30 who received the YFV17D yellow fever vaccine. This rearrangement joins TRBV5-1 to TRBJ2-7; 11 bases match TRBD2. This sample comprised PBMCs, obtained 5 days after the yellow fever booster vaccination. CDR3: CASSLAASGGYDEQYF. CDR3 nucleotide sequence: TGCGCCAGCAGCTTGGCGGCTAGCGGGGGGTACGACGAGCAGTACTTC.